Following are 21 T cell receptor beta chains from one sample sequenced in a study of identifying expanded T cells in peripheral blood. Assay used: immunoSEQ multiplex PCR; TCRdb lists only in-frame clones, some missing. This sample has around 100,000 clones; roughly 91% occur once, and the top ten carry less than 20%. The specimen sequenced was blood. Source of these receptors: a person aged 18 to 69 in good health.

This chain uses TRBV18 with TRBJ1-5, with D tentatively TRBD1 (5 bases). This CDR3 has 15 residues. CDR1 KGHSH and CDR2 LQKENI come from the germline V gene. V lost 0 bases to trimming and J lost 7 bases, with 13 bases between them. The CDR3 DNA sequence: TGTGCCAGCTCACCACCGGGGGGAAGCGGCCAGCCCCAGCATTTT. Its translation is CASSPPGGSGQPQHF.

The table lists this clone with a few counts. The V call is TRBV7-9, the J call TRBJ2-7; TRBD2 is a possible D gene (6 bases). The CDR3 is 16 residues long. V shed 7 bases and J shed 3 bases, with 22 bases lying between them. Germline V gene lookup returns CDR1 SEHNR and CDR2 FQNEAQ (reference sequence). CDR3 region: CASTQKKEGPIYEQYF. For the CDR3, the DNA is TGTGCCAGCACCCAAAAAAAGGAGGGTCCGATCTACGAGCAGTACTTC.

The DNA of the CDR3 is TGTGCCAGTAGTATGGGGACTAGTCCAGATACGCAGTATTTT. Amino acid sequence: CASSMGTSPDTQYF. V and J are TRBV19 and TRBJ2-3; the match to TRBD2 covers 8 bases. Germline CDR1 is LNHDA and CDR2 is SQIVND (reference sequence). This CDR3 has 14 amino acids. Germline trimming cut 3 bases from V and 4 bases from J; bases unmatched to any gene: 3.

V usage is TRBV7-8 and J usage is TRBJ1-2; 7 nucleotides align to TRBD1. CDR3 length: 13 amino acids. Unmatched junction bases numbered 6, after V lost 3 bases and J lost 8 bases. Germline V gives CDR1 SGHVS, CDR2 FQNEAQ. The CDR3 here is CASSFGTEAGYTF. The DNA for the CDR3 is TGTGCCAGCAGCTTCGGGACAGAGGCCGGCTACACCTTC. Supplemented by reference TRBV7-8 and TRBJ1-2, the full variable domain reads GAGVSQSPRYKVAKRGQDVALRCDPISGHVSLFWYQQALGQGPEFLTYFQNEAQLDKSGLPSDRFFAERPEGSVSTLKIQRTQQEDSAVYLCASSFGTEAGYTFGSGTRLTVV.

This chain links TRBV7-9 with TRBJ2-1; 7 positions match TRBD1. The CDR3 extends over 15 amino acids. With 5 bases clipped from V and 3 bases from J, the junction kept 7 bases outside the gene matches. Germline CDR1 SEHNR, CDR2 FQNEAQ (reference sequence). The CDR3 sequence is CASSTRRDSYNEQFF. In DNA, the CDR3 is TGTGCCAGCAGCACGCGCCGGGACAGCTACAATGAGCAGTTCTTC.

V is TRBV5-1 and J is TRBJ1-1; D is ambiguous. Germline CDR1 SGHRS, CDR2 YFSETQ. The germline V and J ends were trimmed by 9 bases and 1 base, with 13 bases remaining between them. CDR3 length: 13 amino acids. This CDR3 reads CATQLMENTEAFF. The CDR3 DNA sequence: TGCGCCACCCAGCTTATGGAGAACACTGAAGCTTTCTTT.

This clone was detected once. The V gene is TRBV19, the J gene TRBJ1-5, with D maybe TRBD1 (5 bases). The CDR3 spans 17 residues. Trimming removed 5 bases at V and 3 bases at J, with 20 bases between. The germline gives CDR1 LNHDA, CDR2 SQIVND (reference sequence). Written as DNA, the CDR3 is TGTGCCAGTAGTGTAACAAGACAGTCAACTATCAATCAGCCCCAGCATTTT. It translates to CASSVTRQSTINQPQHF.

The chain combines TRBV2 with TRBJ2-7; 9 bases match TRBD1. V was clipped by 6 bases and J by 2 bases; unmatched bases: 11. Germline-derived CDR1 and CDR2 are SNHLY and FYNNEI. This CDR3 has 16 residues. CDR3 nucleotides: TGTGCCAGCAGCGCCCATATCGGGACAGGGACCTACGAGCAGTACTTC. As protein: CASSAHIGTGTYEQYF.

The chain links TRBV15 to TRBJ1-5; D remains unclear. V was pared by 0 bases and J by 4 bases, with 19 bases between. This CDR3 region has 18 residues. CDR1 and CDR2 from the germline V gene are LNHNV and YYDKDF (reference sequence). CDR3 loop: CATSRDSRREAGNQPQHF. The DNA of the CDR3 is TGTGCCACCAGCAGAGATTCGAGGCGGGAGGCAGGTAATCAGCCCCAGCATTTT. The whole variable domain, filled in from reference TRBV15 and TRBJ1-5, reads DAMVIQNPRYQVTQFGKPVTLSCSQTLNHNVMYWYQQKSSQAPKLLFHYYDKDFNNEADTPDNFQSRRPNTSFCFLDIRSPGLGDTAMYLCATSRDSRREAGNQPQHFGDGTRLSIL.

Only one count was recorded for this clone. The chain employs TRBV25-1 and TRBJ1-1, with TRBD1 matching over 7 bases. The CDR3 loop spans 15 amino acids. Germline loops: CDR1 MGHDK, CDR2 SYGVNS. After removal of 4 bases from V and 0 bases from J, the junction contained 5 bases not matched to a gene. As DNA, the CDR3 is TGTGCCAGCAGTGTCACTGGGACAGTGAACACTGAAGCTTTCTTT. Translation gives CASSVTGTVNTEAFF.

The V and J genes are TRBV2 and TRBJ1-4; 7 nucleotides align to TRBD1. V was pared by 8 bases and J by 6 bases, with 6 bases of the junction left unmatched. The V gene's germline CDR1 is SNHLY and CDR2 FYNNEI. The CDR3 extends over 13 amino acids. CDR3 sequence: CASWEGGHEKLFF. The CDR3 nucleotides are TGTGCCAGCTGGGAAGGGGGCCATGAAAAACTGTTTTTT.

The chain couples TRBV6-6 to TRBJ1-2; D possibly corresponds to TRBD1 (6 bases). The CDR3 runs to 13 residues. The V gene's germline CDR1 is MNHNY and CDR2 SVGAGI (reference sequence). Trimming shortened V by 6 bases and J by 8 bases, and 16 bases separated the two germline ends. The CDR3 DNA reads as TGTGCCAGCAGCCTAAGGACAGCAGACGGCTACACCTTC. Translation gives CASSLRTADGYTF.

Written as DNA, the CDR3 is TGTGCCAGCAGCTTAGGTCCTTTCGCAGGGAACACTGAAGCTTTCTTT. Its translation is CASSLGPFAGNTEAFF. The rearrangement links TRBV7-6 to TRBJ1-1; D remains unclear. Trimming cost V 1 base and J 1 base, with 13 bases left between them. CDR1 SGHVS and CDR2 FNYEAQ come from the germline V gene. The CDR3 covers 16 residues. Variable domain in full (rest from reference TRBV7-6 and TRBJ1-1): GAGVSQSPRYKVTKRGQDVALRCDPISGHVSLYWYRQALGQGPEFLTYFNYEAQQDKSGLPNDRFSAERPEGSISTLTIQRTEQRDSAMYRCASSLGPFAGNTEAFFGQGTRLTVV.

The chain uses TRBV12-1 and TRBJ1-4. TRBV12-1 is labeled a pseudogene. The CDR3 contains 12 residues. The CDR3 loop reads CASRPLGEKLFF. Here the CDR3 DNA reads TGTGCCAGCCGACCCCTGGGGGAAAAACTGTTTTTT.

In this sample, this clone turned up a few times. This chain joins TRBV4-1 and TRBJ2-3; the match to TRBD1 covers 9 bases. The CDR3 is 18 amino acids. Germline V lookup: CDR1 MGHRA, CDR2 YSYEKL. Trimming removed 5 bases from V and 3 bases from J; junction bases left unmatched: 15. This chain's CDR3 is CASSAPLPQQGATDTQYF. The CDR3 region has the DNA TGCGCCAGCAGCGCGCCATTACCTCAACAGGGGGCAACAGATACGCAGTATTTT.

This clone has a handful of counts. The rearrangement uses TRBV19 and TRBJ1-5; D unclear. The CDR3 has 15 residues. V lost 3 bases to trimming and J lost 2 bases, with 11 bases between them. Per germline, CDR1 LNHDA and CDR2 SQIVND (reference sequence). The DNA of the CDR3 is TGTGCCAGTAGTATCACGGGTCGGGGCAATCAGCCCCAGCATTTT. Translated: CASSITGRGNQPQHF.

V usage is TRBV4-1 and J usage is TRBJ2-1; no clear D gene. Germline CDR1 MGHRA, CDR2 YSYEKL. The ends were cut back, 4 bases at V and 3 bases at J, with 16 bases in the middle. The CDR3 contains 16 residues. The CDR3: CASSPTAELNYNEQFF. CDR3 in DNA: TGCGCCAGCAGCCCTACGGCAGAGCTTAACTACAATGAGCAGTTCTTC.

The CDR3 loop reads CASSPWGPGGTGELFF. The CDR3 nucleotides are TGTGCCAGCAGCCCCTGGGGTCCAGGGGGAACCGGGGAGCTGTTTTTT. The chain uses TRBV27 and TRBJ2-2; 7 bases map to TRBD1. The CDR3 totals 16 residues. From germline, CDR1 is MNHEY and CDR2 SMNVEV (reference sequence). V shed 6 bases and J 5 bases; nucleotides not matched to a gene: 12.

This clone was observed once. The V and J genes are TRBV5-1 and TRBJ1-3; perhaps TRBD1 as D (6 bases). Looked up from germline, CDR1 is SGHRS and CDR2 is YFSETQ. The CDR3 is made up of 18 amino acids. The ends were cut back, 0 bases at V and 0 bases at J, with 16 bases in the middle. The CDR3: CASSLGNGGLFSGNTIYF. The DNA for the CDR3 is TGCGCCAGCAGCTTGGGAAATGGGGGGCTATTCTCTGGAAACACCATATATTTT.

This clone showed up just once. The CDR3 sequence is CATSTDGTEAFF. The CDR3 coding sequence is TGCGCCACCTCGACGGATGGCACTGAAGCTTTCTTT. The rearrangement joins TRBV5-1 to TRBJ1-1; unclear D gene. Trimming pared 9 bases from V and 4 bases from J, leaving 13 bases between. The CDR3 is 12 amino acids. Germline CDR1 reads SGHRS; CDR2 reads YFSETQ.

The CDR3 coding sequence is TGCGCCAGCAGCCAAGATCGGGCGGAGGTCTTAAGGGGCTACACCTTC. As protein: CASSQDRAEVLRGYTF. The gene calls are TRBV4-3 and TRBJ1-2, with D hard to call. The CDR3 is 16 residues long. Germline V lookup: CDR1 LGHNA, CDR2 YSLEER. V lost 0 bases, J lost 8 bases, and 19 bases lay in between.